The 11 T cell receptor beta chains below come from one sample, sequenced in a study of CD4 and CD8 cells across lung adenocarcinoma regions. TCRdb re-called the PCR reads with MiXCR, one entry per CDR3 protein. Among 15,000 to 20,000 distinct CDR3 sequences, around 56% were seen once, and the ten largest hold approximately 60%. Specimen: CD8+ T cells from the center of a lung tumor. Receptors originate from a female donor with lung adenocarcinoma. The CD4 and CD8 labels of this study may be unreliable.

This clonotype was seen a handful of times. The rearrangement links TRBV4-1 to TRBJ2-1; no definite D call. The ends were cut back, 3 bases at V and 0 bases at J, with 15 bases in the middle. CDR1 and CDR2 (germline): MGHRA, YSYEKL. The length of the CDR3 is 17 residues. CDR3 region: CASSHRSSLGSYNEQFF. The CDR3 bases are TGCGCCAGCAGCCACCGGTCATCCTTAGGCTCCTACAATGAGCAGTTCTTC.

The chain couples TRBV27 to TRBJ1-2; D might be TRBD1 (5 bases). The CDR3 consists of 12 residues. The V end lost 3 bases, the J end lost 3 bases, and 5 bases lay between the germline ends. Germline V gene lookup returns CDR1 MNHEY and CDR2 SMNVEV (reference sequence). The CDR3 region is CASSFRDYGYTF. CDR3 coding DNA: TGTGCCAGCAGTTTCAGGGACTATGGCTACACCTTC.

The chain carries TRBV6-1 and TRBJ2-1, with 11 positions matching TRBD1. The V gene's germline CDR1 is MNHNS and CDR2 SASEGT. The trim removed 0 bases at V and 1 base at J, leaving 2 bases unmatched. CDR3 length equals 17 residues. CDR3: CASSEAGTGGSYNEQFF. The CDR3 coding sequence is TGTGCCAGCAGTGAAGCAGGGACAGGGGGTTCCTACAATGAGCAGTTCTTC.

This clonotype is judged medium-sized. CDR3 coding DNA: TGTGCCAGCAGTATTGGGACAAACCAAGAGACCCAGTACTTC. This gives the protein CASSIGTNQETQYF. J is TRBJ2-5 and V is TRBV6-1; maybe TRBD1 (6 bases). V lost 5 bases to trimming and J lost 0 bases, with 10 bases between them. Per the germline V gene, CDR1 is MNHNS and CDR2 is SASEGT. The CDR3 has 14 amino acids.

This clonotype is termed medium-sized. J is TRBJ2-3 and V is TRBV12-3 or TRBV12-4; D is uncertain. The CDR3 extends over 15 amino acids. The V and J ends lost 3 bases and 1 base respectively, with 11 bases between them. CDR3 residues: CASSLPRVGTDTQYF. CDR3 DNA sequence: TGTGCCAGCAGTTTGCCCCGGGTTGGCACAGATACGCAGTATTTT.

This clonotype was counted between two and nine times. V and J are TRBV7-2 and TRBJ2-7; TRBD1 aligns across 10 bases. Germline-derived CDR1 and CDR2 are SGHTA and FQGNSA. The V segment lost 3 bases and the J segment 0 bases; nucleotides outside the gene matches: 2. The CDR3 has 15 residues. CDR3 sequence: CASSLDRGSSYEQYF. Here the CDR3 DNA reads TGTGCCAGCAGCTTGGACAGGGGGTCCTCCTACGAGCAGTACTTC.

V and J are TRBV6-5 and TRBJ2-5; no firm D call. Matching the DNA end better, TRBJ2-7 makes the J call doubtful. The CDR3 length is 12 residues. Germline lookup yields CDR1 MNHEY and CDR2 SVGAGI. In nucleotides, the CDR3 is TGTGCCAGCAGACTCGACCTCATCGAGCAGTACTTC. The encoded protein is CASRLDLIEQYF.

The chain joins TRBV6-1 to TRBJ2-1; 11 bases are a match to TRBD2. J was trimmed by 5 bases and V by 5 bases; bases with no gene match: 11. The CDR3 extends over 17 amino acids. Germline V gives CDR1 MNHNS, CDR2 SASEGT. The CDR3 here is CASSQRQTSGSNNEQFF. DNA of the CDR3: TGTGCCAGCAGTCAACGGCAAACTAGCGGGAGTAACAATGAGCAGTTCTTC.

For this clonotype: The junction departs from the called germline gene at one end, perhaps through a read error. V usage is TRBV6-1 and J usage is TRBJ2-3; TRBD2 is a possible D gene (5 bases). CDR1 MNHNS and CDR2 SASEGT come from the germline V gene. This CDR3 has 13 amino acids. The CDR3 loop reads CGSHEGRVDAQYF. CDR3 in DNA: TGTGGCAGCCATGAAGGGAGAGTAGATGCGCAGTATTTT.

A note on this clonotype: The junction does not match germline at one end; this may be a read error. V and J are TRBV10-1 and TRBJ2-3; D is perhaps TRBD1 or TRBD2 (7 bases each). Germline CDR1 and CDR2: WNHNN and SYGVQD (reference sequence). The CDR3 is 14 amino acids. CDR3 bases: TGCGGCAGCAGGGGGGGGCGAGCCAGAGATACGCAGTACTTT. It translates to CGSRGGRARDTQYF.

V gene TRBV7-2 combines with J gene TRBJ2-3, with D tentatively TRBD1 (6 bases). The CDR3 loop spans 15 amino acids. Trimming pared 1 base from V and 6 bases from J, leaving 14 bases between. Germline loops: CDR1 SGHTA, CDR2 FQGNSA. For the CDR3, the DNA is TGTGCCAGCAGCTTAGGAGGGGGTGTTGGGGATACGCAGTATTTT. Residues: CASSLGGGVGDTQYF.